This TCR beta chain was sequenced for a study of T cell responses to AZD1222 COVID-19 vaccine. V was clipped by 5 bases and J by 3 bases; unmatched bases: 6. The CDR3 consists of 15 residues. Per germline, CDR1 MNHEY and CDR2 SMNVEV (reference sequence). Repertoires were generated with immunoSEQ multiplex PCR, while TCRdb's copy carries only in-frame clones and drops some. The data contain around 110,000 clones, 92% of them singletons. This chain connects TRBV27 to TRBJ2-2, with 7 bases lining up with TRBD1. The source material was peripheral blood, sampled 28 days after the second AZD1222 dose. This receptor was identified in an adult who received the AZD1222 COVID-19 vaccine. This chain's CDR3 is CASSPSTGYTGELFF. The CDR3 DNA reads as TGTGCCAGCAGTCCCTCGACAGGGTACACCGGGGAGCTGTTTTTT.